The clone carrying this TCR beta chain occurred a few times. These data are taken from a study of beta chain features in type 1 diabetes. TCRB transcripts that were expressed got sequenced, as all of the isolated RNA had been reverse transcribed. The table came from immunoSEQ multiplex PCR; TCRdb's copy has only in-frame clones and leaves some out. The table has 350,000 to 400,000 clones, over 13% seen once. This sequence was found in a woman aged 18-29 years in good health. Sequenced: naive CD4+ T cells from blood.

In DNA, the CDR3 is TGTGCCTGGAGTAGCGGGACGAGATACAATGAGCAGTTCTTC. It is translated as CAWSSGTRYNEQFF. The V call is TRBV30, the J call TRBJ2-1; 7 bases line up with TRBD2. This CDR3 is built from 14 residues. Germline CDR1 reads GTSNPN; CDR2 reads SVGIG (reference sequence). Trimming took 2 bases from V and 4 from J; bases not matched to a gene: 5.